This TCR beta chain was sequenced in a study of shared clonotypes between healthy human individuals. Points on this clone: What it binds is not known.

General study results and limits: Compared with clonotypes that all four donors shared, non-shared clonotypes had lower generation probabilities.

The method was immunoSEQ multiplex PCR; TCRdb's version includes in-frame clones alone and lacks a portion of them. The sample contains 950,000 to 1,300,000 clones, roughly 80% of which appear only once. The CDR3 contains 13 residues. CDR1 and CDR2 from the germline V gene are MNHEY and SVGAGI. V lost 7 bases, J lost 1 base, and 9 bases lay in between. V and J are TRBV6-5 and TRBJ2-3; D ambiguous. This receptor was obtained from a man in his late teens or twenties in good health. Material for sequencing was memory CD4+ T cells sorted from blood. Subset here: CD45RA-negative fraction. CDR3: CASKEPGTDTQYF. CDR3 coding DNA: TGTGCCAGCAAAGAGCCCGGCACAGATACGCAGTATTTT.